These 23 T cell receptor beta chains share one sample of origin, sequenced in a study of vaccination effects on CD4 cells after COVID-19. Only in-frame clones appear in the TCRdb table, and some are missing; sequencing was by immunoSEQ multiplex PCR. Here the sample spans 45,000 to 60,000 clones, roughly 80% being singletons. A roughly 10-day culture period preceded the isolation of CD4+ T cells. These TCRs' antigens remain unknown. Specimen: CD4+ T cells from PBMCs cultured without peptide, collected before COVID-19 vaccination. The receptors shown here come from a human donor who received a COVID-19 vaccine.

This clone was seen just once. The genes are TRBV2 and TRBJ1-5, with D possibly TRBD1 on 6 matching bases. The length of the CDR3 is 14 residues. With 7 bases removed from V and 4 bases from J, the gap between germline ends came to 14 bases. The germline V gene encodes CDR1 SNHLY and CDR2 FYNNEI. CDR3 bases: TGTGCCAGCACCCGGACAGACTCGAATCAGCCCCAGCATTTT. Protein: CASTRTDSNQPQHF.

This chain links TRBV5-1 with TRBJ1-6, with 7 bases identical to TRBD1. The CDR3 length is 17 residues. Trimming at V came to 3 bases and at J to 2 bases, leaving 8 bases not matched to a gene. Per the germline V gene, CDR1 is SGHRS and CDR2 is YFSETQ. CDR3: CASSSPSGQTYNSPLHF. The CDR3 region has the DNA TGCGCCAGCAGCTCCCCCTCGGGACAGACCTATAATTCACCCCTCCACTTT.

This clone was seen only once. This chain connects TRBV4-1 to TRBJ2-1; TRBD1 aligns across 9 bases. The CDR3 spans 14 residues. Unmatched junction bases numbered 1, after V lost 1 base and J lost 6 bases. Germline V lookup: CDR1 MGHRA, CDR2 YSYEKL. The CDR3 nucleotides are TGCGCCAGCAGCCAAGTGGGACAGGGCAATGAGCAGTTCTTC. Its protein product is CASSQVGQGNEQFF.

This chain uses TRBV5-4 with TRBJ2-4, with D tentatively TRBD2 (6 bases). Trimming took off 0 bases at V and 0 bases at J, with 10 bases between the two ends. In germline, CDR1 is SGHNT, CDR2 YYREEE (reference sequence). The CDR3 contains 16 residues. The CDR3 nucleotides read TGTGCCAGCAGCTTGGGGGGGGTCCTAGCCAAAAACATTCAGTACTTC. Translated: CASSLGGVLAKNIQYF. The complete variable domain, with remaining parts taken from reference TRBV5-4 and TRBJ2-4, reads ETGVTQSPTHLIKTRGQQVTLRCSSQSGHNTVSWYQQALGQGPQFIFQYYREEENGRGNFPPRFSGLQFPNYSSELNVNALELDDSALYLCASSLGGVLAKNIQYFGAGTRLSVL.

V and J are TRBV18 and TRBJ2-3; either TRBD1 or TRBD2 may fit D (5 bases each). Germline lookup yields CDR1 KGHSH and CDR2 LQKENI. Trimming removed 4 bases from V and 2 bases from J, with 16 bases in between. CDR3 length equals 16 residues. CDR3 DNA sequence: TGTGCCAGCTCACTTACCCCCGGGGCGGCCACAGATACGCAGTATTTT. Its protein is CASSLTPGAATDTQYF.

This chain uses TRBV11-3 with TRBJ2-1; no clear D. From germline, CDR1 is SGHNT and CDR2 YENEEA. The germline V and J ends were trimmed by 2 bases and 6 bases, with 5 bases remaining between them. The CDR3 is made up of 12 amino acids. In nucleotides, the CDR3 is TGTGCCAGCAGCTTAAGGGCCAATGAGCAGTTCTTC. Amino acids: CASSLRANEQFF. Combining the CDR3 with reference TRBV11-3 and TRBJ2-1 gives the whole variable domain EAGVVQSPRYKIIEKKQPVAFWCNPISGHNTLYWYLQNLGQGPELLIRYENEEAVDDSQLPKDRFSAERLKGVDSTLKIQPAELGDSAVYLCASSLRANEQFFGPGTRLTVL.

This chain joins TRBV2 and TRBJ1-5; D not resolved. There are 16 residues in the CDR3. Germline assignment: CDR1 SNHLY and CDR2 FYNNEI. Trimming cost V 4 bases and J 0 bases, with 13 bases left between them. The CDR3, as DNA: TGTGCCAGCAGTGCTACAAAATACTATAGCAATCAGCCCCAGCATTTT. Amino acid sequence: CASSATKYYSNQPQHF. The complete variable domain, with remaining parts taken from reference TRBV2 and TRBJ1-5, reads EPEVTQTPSHQVTQMGQEVILRCVPISNHLYFYWYRQILGQKVEFLVSFYNNEISEKSEIFDDQFSVERPDGSNFTLKIRSTKLEDSAMYFCASSATKYYSNQPQHFGDGTRLSIL.

This clone was detected a few times. This chain joins TRBV7-9 and TRBJ1-6; no firm D call. V lost 3 bases to trimming and J lost 8 bases, with 11 bases between them. Looked up from germline, CDR1 is SEHNR and CDR2 is FQNEAQ (reference sequence). CDR3 size: 14 residues. DNA for the CDR3: TGTGCCAGCAGCTTTGGGCAGACTTATTCACCCCTCCACTTT. Protein: CASSFGQTYSPLHF.

This clone was recorded only once. The chain couples TRBV7-8 to TRBJ1-5; tentative D call: TRBD1 (5 bases). The CDR3 runs 15 residues. The V end was cut by 2 bases, the J end by 0 bases, with 8 bases between. Germline values: CDR1 SGHVS, CDR2 FQNEAQ. The CDR3 here is CASSLTGLSNQPQHF. CDR3 bases: TGTGCCAGCAGCTTAACGGGGCTTAGCAATCAGCCCCAGCATTTT.

The rearrangement links TRBV6-5 to TRBJ2-5, with TRBD1 identical over 7 bases. The germline V gene encodes CDR1 MNHEY and CDR2 SVGAGI. This CDR3 spans 13 amino acids. V was clipped by 5 bases and J by 2 bases; unmatched bases: 2. The CDR3 nucleotides are TGTGCCAGCAGTCGACAGGGTCAAGAGACCCAGTACTTC. The encoded protein is CASSRQGQETQYF.

The gene calls are TRBV19 and TRBJ1-2, with D hard to call. Between the trimmed V and J ends, which lost 3 bases and 5 bases, there was a span of 10 bases. The germline CDR1 and CDR2 sequences are LNHDA and SQIVND (reference sequence). This CDR3 comprises 13 residues. This CDR3 is CASSIRGIYGYTF. CDR3 sequence (DNA): TGTGCCAGTAGTATTCGAGGCATATATGGCTACACCTTC.

This chain joins TRBV24-1 and TRBJ2-7; tentatively, D is TRBD1 (5 bases). This CDR3 spans 12 amino acids. The V and J ends lost 8 bases and 4 bases respectively, with 11 bases between them. Germline loops: CDR1 KGHDR, CDR2 SFDVKD. The CDR3 DNA sequence: TGTGCCACCAATTTCGGACAATACGAGCAGTACGTC. The encoded protein is CATNFGQYEQYV.

The chain joins TRBV3-1 (or the pseudogene TRBV3-2) to TRBJ2-5; TRBD1 aligns across 9 bases. This CDR3 comprises 16 residues. From germline, CDR1 is LGHDT and CDR2 YNNKEL (reference sequence). The J segment lost 9 bases and the V segment lost 4 bases, leaving 15 bases of the junction unmatched. The CDR3 sequence: CASSRTDSGTGSPQYF. CDR3 coding DNA: TGTGCCAGCAGCCGGACGGATTCCGGGACAGGGTCACCCCAGTACTTC.

The V and J genes are TRBV5-4 and TRBJ2-5, with 9 bases aligning to TRBD2. This CDR3 has 18 amino acids. The germline V gene has CDR1 SGHNT and CDR2 YYREEE (reference sequence). V lost 4 bases to trimming and J lost 8 bases; unmatched junction nucleotides: 21. CDR3: CASSGPDGERGDSGTQYF. The CDR3 DNA reads as TGTGCCAGCAGCGGACCCGACGGCGAGCGGGGGGATTCCGGAACCCAGTACTTC.

The chain employs TRBV11-2 and TRBJ2-1; 9 bases are a match to TRBD2. The CDR3 runs to 17 residues. Germline V lookup: CDR1 SGHAT, CDR2 FQNNGV. With V trimmed by 1 base and J by 4 bases, 8 bases remained unmatched. The CDR3 DNA sequence: TGTGCCAGCAGCTTAGGGGTGAAGCGGGGGGCGTACAATGAGCAGTTCTTC. Its translation: CASSLGVKRGAYNEQFF.

J is TRBJ1-1 and V is TRBV28; D not resolved. CDR1 is MDHEN and CDR2 is SYDVKM in the germline V gene. V lost 6 bases and J lost 1, with 12 bases in between. CDR3 length: 14 amino acids. The CDR3 sequence is CASRQWTENTEAFF. The CDR3 DNA follows: TGTGCCAGCAGGCAATGGACGGAGAACACTGAAGCTTTCTTT.

The chain uses TRBV18 and TRBJ1-1; weak D call: TRBD1 (6 bases). Germline-derived CDR1 and CDR2 are KGHSH and LQKENI. This CDR3 comprises 12 residues. Trimming shortened V by 4 bases and J by 11 bases, and 14 bases separated the two germline ends. The CDR3 sequence: CASSHTRGEAFF. The CDR3 coding sequence is TGTGCCAGCTCACATACAAGGGGGGAGGCTTTCTTT. Full variable domain (remainder filled in from reference TRBV18 and TRBJ1-1): NAGVMQNPRHLVRRRGQEARLRCSPMKGHSHVYWYRQLPEEGLKFMVYLQKENIIDESGMPKERFSAEFPKEGPSILRIQQVVRGDSAAYFCASSHTRGEAFFGQGTRLTVV.

This clone was picked up a small number of times. The rearrangement links TRBV5-5 to TRBJ2-1, with D hard to call. CDR3 length: 15 residues. V shed 2 bases and J shed 3 bases, with 12 bases lying between them. Germline CDR1 reads SGHKS; CDR2 reads YYEKEE (reference sequence). The CDR3, as DNA: TGTGCCAGCAGCTTTGCGCCCCTTGTCTACAATGAGCAGTTCTTC. Amino acid sequence: CASSFAPLVYNEQFF. Filled out from reference TRBV5-5 and TRBJ2-1, the complete variable domain reads DAGVTQSPTHLIKTRGQQVTLRCSPISGHKSVSWYQQVLGQGPQFIFQYYEKEERGRGNFPDRFSARQFPNYSSELNVNALLLGDSALYLCASSFAPLVYNEQFFGPGTRLTVL.

DNA of the CDR3: TGCGCCAGCAGCTCCACGACTAGCGGGGGGGGCATGGATACGCAGTATTTT. The encoded protein is CASSSTTSGGGMDTQYF. The chain uses TRBV5-1 and TRBJ2-3; 14 nucleotides line up with TRBD2. The CDR3 extends over 17 amino acids. V shed 3 bases, J shed 6 bases, and the junction held 9 bases outside the gene matches. In germline, CDR1 is SGHRS, CDR2 YFSETQ. The full variable domain, in which reference TRBV5-1 and TRBJ2-3 provide the parts outside the CDR3, is KAGVTQTPRYLIKTRGQQVTLSCSPISGHRSVSWYQQTPGQGLQFLFEYFSETQRNKGNFPGRFSGRQFSNSRSEMNVSTLELGDSALYLCASSSTTSGGGMDTQYFGPGTRLTVL.

The chain combines TRBV25-1 with TRBJ2-2; 7 bases line up with TRBD1. The germline V gene encodes CDR1 MGHDK and CDR2 SYGVNS. The CDR3 spans 15 residues. The V and J ends lost 2 bases and 7 bases, in that order; junction bases with no gene match: 7. The CDR3 loop reads CASSEATGNHGELFF. The DNA for the CDR3 is TGTGCCAGCAGTGAAGCGACAGGGAATCACGGGGAGCTGTTTTTT.

The chain recombines TRBV9 with TRBJ1-3, with D unresolved. The CDR3 spans 14 residues. The V gene's germline CDR1 is SGDLS and CDR2 YYNGEE. V shed 0 bases and J shed 2 bases, with 6 bases lying between them. The chain's CDR3 is CASSVATAGNTIYF. The DNA of the CDR3 is TGTGCCAGCAGCGTAGCTACGGCTGGAAACACCATATATTTT.

The chain combines TRBV7-2 with TRBJ2-3, with 9 bases aligning to TRBD1. J was trimmed by 5 bases and V by 2 bases; bases with no gene match: 5. Germline V gene sequence: CDR1 SGHTA, CDR2 FQGNSA. This CDR3 region has 15 residues. CDR3 sequence (DNA): TGTGCCAGCAGCTTATATGGACAGGGGCAAGATACGCAGTATTTT. Residues: CASSLYGQGQDTQYF.

V usage is TRBV7-2 and J usage is TRBJ2-3, with 14 bases fitting TRBD2. J gave up 10 bases and V 4 bases, and 7 bases lay outside the gene matches. CDR3 length: 15 amino acids. Looked up from germline, CDR1 is SGHTA and CDR2 is FQGNSA. The CDR3 DNA reads TGTGCCAGCAGCTCACCGGGGACTAGCGGGGGCGCGCAGTATTTT. Protein product: CASSSPGTSGGAQYF.